The TCR beta chain under discussion was sequenced for a study of shared clonotypes between healthy human individuals. Study overall: Each donor contributed plates that comprised three CD4 naive, three CD4 memory, two CD8 naive and one CD8 memory.

Sorted-subset replicate PCRs used about 200 ng of genomic DNA. This amount corresponded to approximately 30,000 T cell genomes. This table comes from immunoSEQ multiplex PCR, and its TCRdb copy is limited to in-frame clones, with some not included. The sample has about 2 million clones, about 95% seen once; the top ten hold 1.2%. The naive CD8 population came from CD45RO-negative cells selected for CCR7, without terminally differentiated effector memory CD45RA+ cells. Germline V gives CDR1 SNHLY, CDR2 FYNNEI. CDR3 size: 18 residues. With 5 bases clipped from V and 0 bases from J, the junction kept 8 bases outside the gene matches.

This sequence was found in a man aged 18 to 30 in good health. The source material was naive CD8+ T cells sorted from blood. The chain joins TRBV2 to TRBJ1-5; TRBD1 matches at 12 bases. The CDR3 reads CASSLGQGAINSNQPQHF. The CDR3 nucleotides are TGTGCCAGCAGTCTGGGACAGGGGGCGATCAATAGCAATCAGCCCCAGCATTTT.